The clone carrying this T cell receptor beta chain has only a few counts. Authors' processing steps: Reference gene primer amplification yielded estimated nucleated cell counts. Assay: immunoSEQ multiplex PCR; the TCRdb copy retains only in-frame clones and omits some. V and J calls and clone size are as listed in that table; D and trimming were resolved from the DNA. The sample yields approximately 250,000 clones, about 80% seen once. These data are taken from a study of blood T cell repertoires in COVID-19. Study context: Both acute and convalescent COVID-19 samples were obtained from the United States, Italy and Spain. T cells, B-cell-depleted T cells, or PBMCs supplied cDNA or gDNA.

Germline V gives CDR1 SGHDN, CDR2 FVKESK. CDR3 length equals 13 residues. Trimming removed 2 bases from V and 6 bases from J; junction bases left unmatched: 0. The clonotype was recovered from a human donor in a cohort sampled during active COVID-19. The sample was peripheral blood. The chain couples TRBV14 to TRBJ2-1, with TRBD1 identical over 8 bases. The CDR3 nucleotides are TGTGCCAGCAGCCAAACAGGGGGCAATGAGCAGTTCTTC. Residues: CASSQTGGNEQFF.